This T cell receptor (beta chain) was sequenced in a study of cytomegalovirus exposure and HLA in healthy donors. The CDR3 sequence is 13 residues long. Looked up from germline, CDR1 is SGHNT and CDR2 is YYREEE (reference sequence). Trimming cost V 4 bases and J 6 bases, with 13 bases left between them. The primer mix had 60 Vbeta and 13 Jbeta primers. The data were produced by immunoSEQ multiplex PCR, yet TCRdb's version contains in-frame clones alone and is incomplete. The sample shows 150,000 or so clones, 65% to 70% of them seen only once. Study observations and caveats: A list of around 150 TCR beta chains associated with cytomegalovirus was given.

This clone has more than one count but fewer than ten. Its cognate antigen is unknown. The sequence came from a man under 40 in good health and CMV-seropositive. Source material: PBMCs. This chain links TRBV5-4 with TRBJ1-1, with D unclear. CDR3 DNA sequence: TGTGCCAGCAGCCTAGCATGGGTCCCTGAAGCTTTCTTT. Translated, it gives CASSLAWVPEAFF.